These 30 T cell receptor beta chains were all obtained from the same sample, sequenced in a study of Tregs in tolerant kidney transplant recipients (dated by TCRdb to the late 2010s). The transplants used related donors with nonmyeloablative bone marrow transplantation, and mixed chimerism in the human trials was transient. The method was the immunoSEQ multiplex PCR assay. TCRdb mirrors the immuneACCESS table, restricted to in-frame sequences. Some clones are absent from its copies; in checked studies, under half trace to an unresolved V gene, and the reason for the others is unknown. In all, the sample holds about 90,000 clones, and under 95% of those were seen once. Roughly 1.7% of the sample rests with the top ten. This sample comprised CD4+ T cells from blood (PBMCs), obtained 12 months after the transplant. Every receptor here comes from a human patient who received a combined kidney and bone marrow transplant. In patients who had a transplant, some T cells may come from the graft donor.

The rearrangement uses TRBV7-9 and TRBJ2-1, with D perhaps matching TRBD2 (6 bases). This CDR3 contains 14 residues. The germline gives CDR1 SEHNR, CDR2 FQNEAQ (reference sequence). V gave up 3 bases and J gave up 5 bases, with 11 bases separating them. The CDR3 region has the DNA TGTGCCAGCAGCTTCATCGGGGGAAACAATGAGCAGTTCTTC. Amino acids: CASSFIGGNNEQFF.

The chain uses TRBV4-1 and TRBJ1-3; D call uncertain. Trimming left V 4 bases short and J 0 bases short, with 10 bases between. This CDR3 has 15 residues. Per germline, CDR1 MGHRA and CDR2 YSYEKL. This chain's CDR3 is CASSPRLISGNTIYF. For the CDR3, the DNA is TGCGCCAGCAGCCCTCGACTGATCTCTGGAAACACCATATATTTT.

The chain joins TRBV18 to TRBJ2-1; D not certain. In germline, CDR1 is KGHSH, CDR2 LQKENI. V lost 6 bases and J lost 5, with 11 bases in between. The CDR3 runs 13 residues. This chain's CDR3 is CASSLRHDNEQFF. The CDR3 nucleotides are TGTGCCAGCTCTCTACGACACGACAATGAGCAGTTCTTC.

This sequence joins TRBV5-1 and TRBJ2-5; TRBD1 might be the D (5 bases). V lost 0 bases to trimming and J lost 2 bases, with 14 bases between them. Germline V gene sequence: CDR1 SGHRS, CDR2 YFSETQ. This CDR3 region has 16 residues. CDR3 loop: CASSLVRGPDQETQYF. CDR3 coding DNA: TGCGCCAGCAGCTTGGTTAGGGGCCCTGATCAAGAGACCCAGTACTTC.

The gene calls are TRBV18 and TRBJ2-2, with D tentatively TRBD1 (5 bases). This CDR3 comprises 16 residues. The germline V gene encodes CDR1 KGHSH and CDR2 LQKENI. V shed 6 bases and J shed 0 bases, with 14 bases lying between them. In DNA, the CDR3 is TGTGCCAGCTCGCCTTTTGACAGCACGAACACCGGGGAGCTGTTTTTT. Translated, it gives CASSPFDSTNTGELFF.

The rearrangement joins TRBV29-1 to TRBJ2-4; D is perhaps TRBD2 (6 bases). Germline V gene lookup returns CDR1 SQVTM and CDR2 ANQGSEA. This CDR3 region has 13 residues. Trimming removed 5 bases at V and 6 bases at J, with 14 bases between. CDR3 loop: CSVQQVGGNIQYF. CDR3 bases: TGCAGCGTTCAACAGGTGGGGGGAAACATTCAGTACTTC. The variable domain in full, completed from reference TRBV29-1 and TRBJ2-4, reads SAVISQKPSRDICQRGTSLTIQCQVDSQVTMMFWYRQQPGQSLTLIATANQGSEATYESGFVIDKFPISRPNLTFSTLTVSNMSPEDSSIYLCSVQQVGGNIQYFGAGTRLSVL.

V gene TRBV7-2 combines with J gene TRBJ2-3, with a possible D match to TRBD2 (6 bases). In germline, CDR1 is SGHTA, CDR2 FQGNSA. The CDR3 consists of 15 residues. V was clipped by 1 base and J by 2 bases, with 10 bases between them. CDR3 in DNA: TGTGCCAGCAGCTTAGGACGCGGGGACACAGATACGCAGTATTTT. Its protein is CASSLGRGDTDTQYF.

This clone was counted once. This sequence joins TRBV2 and TRBJ2-1, with a tentative D call TRBD1 (6 bases). From germline, CDR1 is SNHLY and CDR2 FYNNEI. The CDR3 loop spans 15 amino acids. V shed 2 bases and J shed 4 bases, with 12 bases lying between them. In DNA, the CDR3 is TGTGCCAGCAGTGAACAGGGGACGGAGTACAATGAGCAGTTCTTC. It encodes CASSEQGTEYNEQFF.

In this sample, this clone turned up once. In DNA, the CDR3 is TGTGCCAGCAGTTACCTCTTTGGGCAGATGAACACTGAAGCTTTCTTT. It specifies CASSYLFGQMNTEAFF. This chain links TRBV6-5 with TRBJ1-1; D is unclear. CDR3 length: 16 residues. The V gene lost 2 bases and the J gene lost 0 bases, with 13 bases spanning the gap. Germline CDR1 is MNHEY and CDR2 is SVGAGI.

The V and J genes are TRBV5-6 and TRBJ2-5; no firm D call. Germline CDR1 reads SGHDT; CDR2 reads YYEEEE. The CDR3 has 15 residues. V was clipped by 4 bases and J by 4 bases, with 17 bases between them. Here the CDR3 DNA reads TGTGCCAGCAGCACTCCTCTGAGAAGAATAGAGACCCAGTACTTC. Translation: CASSTPLRRIETQYF.

The chain employs TRBV5-1 and TRBJ1-4, with a tentative D call TRBD1 (5 bases). CDR1 is SGHRS, CDR2 YFSETQ, per germline. V was clipped by 0 bases and J by 7 bases, with 10 bases between them. There are 14 residues in the CDR3. The CDR3 DNA reads as TGCGCCAGCAGCTTGGTTGGAAGGGGTGAAAAACTGTTTTTT. Its protein is CASSLVGRGEKLFF.

This chain uses TRBV6-6 with TRBJ1-4, with no clear D. V lost 7 bases and J lost 0, with 9 bases in between. The CDR3 covers 14 residues. The germline CDR1 and CDR2 sequences are MNHNY and SVGAGI (reference sequence). CDR3 sequence (DNA): TGTGCCAGCATGGGGAGATCAACTAATGAAAAACTGTTTTTT. Its translation is CASMGRSTNEKLFF.

The J gene is TRBJ1-2, the V gene TRBV19; TRBD1 aligns across 8 bases. The trim removed 6 bases at V and 8 bases at J, leaving 2 bases unmatched. The CDR3 loop spans 11 amino acids. Germline values: CDR1 LNHDA, CDR2 SQIVND (reference sequence). The CDR3 is CASRSGGGYTF. The CDR3 coding sequence is TGTGCCAGTAGGTCAGGGGGCGGCTACACCTTC.

The chain recombines TRBV27 with TRBJ2-5; 9 bases map to TRBD2. J lost 5 bases, V lost 7 bases, and 11 bases had no gene match. The CDR3 spans 15 residues. Germline V gives CDR1 MNHEY, CDR2 SMNVEV (reference sequence). CDR3 nucleotide sequence: TGTGCCAGCAAACCTAGCGGGGCGATCAGGGAGACCCAGTACTTC. Its protein product is CASKPSGAIRETQYF.

The V and J genes are TRBV7-8 and TRBJ1-5, with D perhaps matching TRBD1 (6 bases). Germline V CDR1 and CDR2: SGHVS, FQNEAQ. This CDR3 is 16 amino acids long. The ends were cut back, 5 bases at V and 5 bases at J, with 19 bases in the middle. CDR3 loop: CASSARGRAPYQPQHF. CDR3 DNA: TGTGCCAGCAGCGCTAGGGGGAGGGCTCCCTATCAGCCCCAGCATTTT.

Here the CDR3 DNA reads TGCGCCAGCAGCTTGGTCTCGACAGGGATGAGTGATGGCTACACCTTC. It codes for CASSLVSTGMSDGYTF. This chain connects TRBV5-1 to TRBJ1-2; TRBD1 matches 7 bases. V dropped 0 bases and J dropped 6; count of bases not matched to a gene: 11. The CDR3 contains 16 residues. Germline V gene sequence: CDR1 SGHRS, CDR2 YFSETQ.

The V call is TRBV9, the J call TRBJ2-6; 9 nucleotides match TRBD2. This CDR3 is built from 18 residues. The V segment lost 4 bases and the J segment 0 bases; nucleotides outside the gene matches: 8. Germline CDR1 reads SGDLS; CDR2 reads YYNGEE. CDR3 sequence: CASSPIAGASSGANVLTF. The CDR3 nucleotides are TGTGCCAGCAGCCCAATAGCGGGGGCCTCCTCTGGGGCCAACGTCCTGACTTTC.

A single count supports this clone. The rearrangement uses TRBV20-1 and TRBJ2-1; D is uncertain. The CDR3 is 11 amino acids. Trimming shortened V by 4 bases and J by 4 bases, and 5 bases separated the two germline ends. The germline V gene has CDR1 DFQATT and CDR2 SNEGSKA (reference sequence). CDR3 sequence reads: CSATRYNEQFF. The CDR3 region has the DNA TGCAGTGCTACTAGATACAATGAGCAGTTCTTC.

V and J are TRBV30 and TRBJ2-1; 10 positions agree with TRBD2. The junction had 5 bases not matched to a gene; V was cut back by 4 bases and J by 8 bases. The CDR3 totals 13 residues. Germline-derived CDR1 and CDR2 are GTSNPN and SVGIG (reference sequence). In DNA form, the CDR3 reads TGTGCCTGGACTAGCGGGGGTTGGTATGAGCAGTTCTTC. It encodes CAWTSGGWYEQFF.

The chain is built from TRBV7-2 and TRBJ1-6; 8 bases are a match to TRBD1. Looked up from germline, CDR1 is SGHTA and CDR2 is FQGNSA. The length of the CDR3 is 12 residues. With 7 bases clipped from V and 10 bases from J, the junction kept 3 bases outside the gene matches. The CDR3 coding sequence is TGTGCCAGCAAACAGGGGGAATCACCCCTCCACTTT. It encodes CASKQGESPLHF.

The rearrangement uses TRBV11-2 and TRBJ2-3; 11 bases are a match to TRBD2. The ends lost 1 base at V and 4 bases at J; junction bases unmatched: 7. This CDR3 region has 17 residues. Germline CDR1 SGHAT, CDR2 FQNNGV. CDR3 residues: CASSLAWVAGGPDTQYF. The CDR3 DNA reads as TGTGCCAGCAGCTTAGCTTGGGTAGCGGGAGGGCCAGATACGCAGTATTTT.

J is TRBJ2-2 and V is TRBV30, with D possibly TRBD2 on 5 matching bases. Germline CDR1 is GTSNPN and CDR2 is SVGIG (reference sequence). This CDR3 is built from 14 residues. Trimming took 0 bases from V and 7 from J, leaving 12 bases between them. This CDR3 reads CAWSVHSRGGELFF. The CDR3 DNA follows: TGTGCCTGGAGTGTACACAGCCGGGGCGGGGAGCTGTTTTTT. Filled out from reference TRBV30 and TRBJ2-2, the complete variable domain reads SQTIHQWPATLVQPVGSPLSLECTVEGTSNPNLYWYRQAAGRGLQLLFYSVGIGQISSEVPQNLSASRPQDRQFILSSKKLLLSDSGFYLCAWSVHSRGGELFFGEGSRLTVL.

The chain links TRBV11-3 to TRBJ2-7; D possibly corresponds to TRBD2 (5 bases). The germline V gene encodes CDR1 SGHNT and CDR2 YENEEA. The V end lost 5 bases, the J end lost 7 bases, and 9 bases lay between the germline ends. The CDR3 extends over 11 amino acids. The CDR3: CASSPEREQYF. DNA of the CDR3: TGTGCCAGCAGCCCGGAGCGGGAGCAGTACTTC.

The chain couples TRBV7-9 to TRBJ2-1, with 7 bases matching TRBD2. Germline V gene lookup returns CDR1 SEHNR and CDR2 FQNEAQ (reference sequence). CDR3 length: 17 amino acids. Trimming at V came to 5 bases and at J to 3 bases, leaving 13 bases not matched to a gene. Written as DNA, the CDR3 is TGTGCCAGCAGCCTGCCAAGTGGCGGGAGTATCTACAATGAGCAGTTCTTC. Translated, it gives CASSLPSGGSIYNEQFF.

The rearrangement joins TRBV7-2 to TRBJ2-5, with D possibly being TRBD2 (7 bases). The CDR3 totals 16 residues. CDR1 is SGHTA, CDR2 FQGNSA, per germline. Trimming left V 5 bases short and J 5 bases short, with 21 bases between. This CDR3 is CASSPSRLGGAETQYF. The CDR3 nucleotides read TGTGCCAGCAGCCCCAGCCGACTAGGGGGGGCGGAGACCCAGTACTTC.

The chain recombines TRBV4-1 with TRBJ2-6; D gene uncertain. This CDR3 is 14 amino acids long. Germline lookup yields CDR1 MGHRA and CDR2 YSYEKL. Trimming cost V 1 base and J 2 bases, with 3 bases left between them. CDR3 nucleotide sequence: TGCGCCAGCAGCCAAGTAGCTGGGGCCAACGTCCTGACTTTC. This gives the protein CASSQVAGANVLTF.

Details on this clone: The junction and the germline gene differ at one end; a read error may be behind it. The sample contains more than one DNA sequence encoding this CDR3. This chain links TRBV2 with TRBJ1-6, with 7 bases aligning to TRBD1. The CDR3 length is 15 residues. CDR1 SNHLY and CDR2 FYNNEI come from the germline V gene. CDR3 sequence: CASSPQGINNSPLHF. The CDR3 nucleotides are TGTGCCAGCAGCCCACAGGGGATAAATAATTCCCCCCTCCACTTT.

The chain carries TRBV7-9 and TRBJ2-5; 11 bases fit TRBD2. CDR3 length equals 16 residues. Germline V gives CDR1 SEHNR, CDR2 FQNEAQ (reference sequence). J was trimmed by 1 base and V by 3 bases; bases with no gene match: 4. The chain's CDR3 is CASSLGGTSGQETQYF. CDR3 nucleotide sequence: TGTGCCAGCAGCTTGGGTGGGACTAGCGGCCAAGAGACCCAGTACTTC.

The rearrangement links TRBV10-3 to TRBJ1-1; D is unresolved. The CDR3 has 14 amino acids. The V gene's germline CDR1 is ENHRY and CDR2 SYGVKD. V lost 2 bases, J lost 11 bases, and 18 bases lay in between. The DNA of the CDR3 is TGTGCCATCAGTGAGGGAGCCGCTTGGGTCGGGGCTTTCTTT. Translated, it gives CAISEGAAWVGAFF.

The chain carries TRBV7-2 and TRBJ2-2; weak D call: TRBD1 (6 bases). This CDR3 region has 15 residues. V was clipped by 0 bases and J by 4 bases, with 9 bases between them. Germline V lookup: CDR1 SGHTA, CDR2 FQGNSA. The CDR3 nucleotides read TGTGCCAGCAGCTTAGCTACAGGGACCACCGGGGAGCTGTTTTTT. As protein: CASSLATGTTGELFF.